These T cell receptor beta chains were read from a single sample in a study of breast tumors, draining lymph nodes, adjacent tissues. One entry per CDR3 protein results from TCRdb running MiXCR on the multiplex PCR reads. The sample holds 80,000 to 130,000 distinct CDR3 sequences, 21% seen once. Material for sequencing was axillary lymph node tissue. These receptor sequences come from a female donor with breast cancer. Some clones in this sample may be carry-over from other donors' samples. Both conserved end residues are part of each CDR3. A D gene is named only where the DNA matches it firmly. The size of a clone is reported for some rows only, either as once, few or many, or as a class for expanded clones.

CDR3aa: CASSQSFGRSEKLFF; CDR3nt: TGTGCCAGCAGCCAATCTTTCGGAAGATCTGAAAAACTGTTTTTT; j_gene: TRBJ1-4; abundance: NA; len: 15; d_gene: NA; v_gene: TRBV12-3/TRBV12-4
CDR3aa: CSASLAGGGTGELFF; CDR3nt: TGCAGTGCTAGCCTAGCGGGAGGTGGCACCGGGGAGCTGTTTTTT; j_gene: TRBJ2-2; abundance: few; len: 15; d_gene: TRBD2; v_gene: TRBV20-1
CDR3aa: CASSQQGAGYTF; CDR3nt: TGTGCCAGCAGTCAACAGGGCGCTGGCTACACCTTC; j_gene: TRBJ1-2; abundance: few; len: 12; d_gene: NA; v_gene: TRBV2
CDR3aa: CASSGGTTDTQYF; CDR3nt: TGTGCCAGCAGCGGAGGGACCACAGATACGCAGTATTTT; j_gene: TRBJ2-3; abundance: many; len: 13; d_gene: NA; v_gene: TRBV9
CDR3aa: CASRPPGSSYNSPLHF; CDR3nt: TGTGCCAGCAGGCCCCCAGGAAGCTCCTATAATTCACCCCTCCACTTT; j_gene: TRBJ1-6; abundance: many; len: 16; d_gene: NA; v_gene: TRBV6-5
CDR3aa: CASSTDSYEQYF; CDR3nt: TGTGCCAGCTCGACAGACTCCTACGAGCAGTACTTC; j_gene: TRBJ2-7; abundance: many; len: 12; d_gene: NA; v_gene: TRBV10-3
CDR3aa: CVGSVEGSGGAYNEQFF; CDR3nt: TGTGTCGGCAGCGTAGAAGGGAGCGGGGGGGCCTACAATGAGCAGTTCTTC; j_gene: TRBJ2-1; abundance: NA; len: 17; d_gene: TRBD2; v_gene: TRBV9
CDR3aa: CASSEAGNIYSNYGYTF; CDR3nt: TGTGCCAGCAGTGAAGCCGGGAACATATACTCTAACTATGGCTACACCTTC; j_gene: TRBJ1-2; abundance: few; len: 17; d_gene: NA; v_gene: TRBV28
CDR3aa: CASSEALRGTDTQYF; CDR3nt: TGTGCCAGCAGTGAAGCGCTGCGGGGCACAGATACGCAGTATTTT; j_gene: TRBJ2-3; abundance: many; len: 15; d_gene: NA; v_gene: TRBV6-1
CDR3aa: CASSQDYVNTGELFF; CDR3nt: TGTGCCAGCAGCCAAGATTACGTGAACACCGGGGAGCTGTTTTTT; j_gene: TRBJ2-2; abundance: many; len: 15; d_gene: NA; v_gene: TRBV3-1
CDR3aa: CASKGGGAGYGYTF; CDR3nt: TGTGCCAGCAAGGGTGGAGGGGCGGGCTATGGCTACACCTTC; j_gene: TRBJ1-2; abundance: many; len: 14; d_gene: NA; v_gene: TRBV6-5
CDR3aa: CASSPGAPGANVLTF; CDR3nt: TGCGCCAGCTCACCCGGGGCTCCTGGGGCCAACGTCCTGACTTTC; j_gene: TRBJ2-6; abundance: many; len: 15; d_gene: NA; v_gene: TRBV10-1
CDR3aa: CASSWGRGGYNEQFF; CDR3nt: TGTGCCAGCAGCTGGGGCAGGGGCGGTTACAATGAGCAGTTCTTC; j_gene: TRBJ2-1; abundance: many; len: 15; d_gene: NA; v_gene: TRBV5-6
CDR3aa: CATSDSGMTGANVLTF; CDR3nt: TGTGCCACCAGTGATTCGGGAATGACTGGGGCCAACGTCCTGACTTTC; j_gene: TRBJ2-6; abundance: few; len: 16; d_gene: NA; v_gene: TRBV24-1
CDR3aa: CATSDSAGTGEETQYF; CDR3nt: TGTGCCACCAGTGACTCCGCGGGAACAGGGGAAGAGACCCAGTACTTC; j_gene: TRBJ2-5; abundance: many; len: 16; d_gene: NA; v_gene: TRBV24-1
CDR3aa: CASSKRSDNINEQFF; CDR3nt: TGTGCCAGCAGTAAGAGATCGGACAACATCAATGAGCAGTTCTTC; j_gene: TRBJ2-1; abundance: many; len: 15; d_gene: NA; v_gene: TRBV9
CDR3aa: CASSRPGTLYNEQFF; CDR3nt: TGTGCCAGCAGCCGGCCCGGGACACTATACAATGAGCAGTTCTTC; j_gene: TRBJ2-1; abundance: many; len: 15; d_gene: NA; v_gene: TRBV14
CDR3aa: CSVFGQGLQTQYF; CDR3nt: TGCAGCGTCTTCGGGCAGGGGTTACAGACCCAGTACTTC; j_gene: TRBJ2-5; abundance: many; len: 13; d_gene: NA; v_gene: TRBV29-1
CDR3aa: CASSFLAGTSGRDEQFF; CDR3nt: TGTGCCAGCAGTTTTTTAGCCGGGACTAGCGGGAGGGATGAGCAGTTCTTC; j_gene: TRBJ2-1; abundance: NA; len: 17; d_gene: TRBD2; v_gene: TRBV28
CDR3aa: CASSGRHDNQPQHF; CDR3nt: TGTGCCAGCAGTGGCCGACACGACAATCAGCCCCAGCATTTT; j_gene: TRBJ1-5; abundance: many; len: 14; d_gene: NA; v_gene: TRBV12-3/TRBV12-4
CDR3aa: CASCQSPGFGELFF; CDR3nt: TGTGCCAGCTGCCAAAGTCCCGGGTTCGGGGAGCTGTTTTTT; j_gene: TRBJ2-2; abundance: NA; len: 14; d_gene: NA; v_gene: TRBV14
CDR3aa: CARGQNNNSPLHF; CDR3nt: TGTGCCAGGGGACAGAACAACAATTCACCCCTCCACTTT; j_gene: TRBJ1-6; abundance: many; len: 13; d_gene: TRBD1; v_gene: TRBV2
CDR3aa: CSARGWQYPEAFF; CDR3nt: TGCAGTGCTAGAGGGTGGCAGTACCCTGAAGCTTTCTTT; j_gene: TRBJ1-1; abundance: NA; len: 13; d_gene: NA; v_gene: TRBV20-1
CDR3aa: CASSDGSGGSHSPLHF; CDR3nt: TGCGCCAGCAGTGATGGGTCAGGGGGATCACATTCACCCCTCCACTTT; j_gene: TRBJ1-6; abundance: many; len: 16; d_gene: TRBD1; v_gene: TRBV10-2
CDR3aa: CASSLVYTGELFF; CDR3nt: TGTGCCAGCAGCTTAGTGTACACCGGGGAGCTGTTTTTT; j_gene: TRBJ2-2; abundance: few; len: 13; d_gene: NA; v_gene: TRBV7-9
CDR3aa: CASSLRGGFDTQYF; CDR3nt: TGCGCCAGCAGCTTGCGGGGGGGGTTCGATACGCAGTATTTT; j_gene: TRBJ2-3; abundance: many; len: 14; d_gene: TRBD2; v_gene: TRBV5-1
CDR3aa: CASSLVGTLINEKLFF; CDR3nt: TGTGCCAGCAGCTTAGTTGGGACCCTCATTAATGAAAAACTGTTTTTT; j_gene: TRBJ1-4; abundance: many; len: 16; d_gene: NA; v_gene: TRBV11-2
CDR3aa: CASSPTGQGISEQYF; CDR3nt: TGTGCCAGCAGTCCGACCGGACAGGGGATCTCCGAGCAGTACTTC; j_gene: TRBJ2-7; abundance: many; len: 15; d_gene: TRBD1; v_gene: TRBV6-1
CDR3aa: CASNWRDPTTQYF; CDR3nt: TGTGCCAGCAACTGGAGGGATCCAACGACCCAGTACTTC; j_gene: TRBJ2-5; abundance: many; len: 13; d_gene: NA; v_gene: TRBV6-4
CDR3aa: CASVREAGRKETQYF; CDR3nt: TGCGCCAGCGTTCGGGAGGCCGGGCGTAAAGAGACCCAGTACTTC; j_gene: TRBJ2-5; abundance: NA; len: 15; d_gene: TRBD2; v_gene: TRBV4-1
CDR3aa: CASNTPGLAGDYEQYF; CDR3nt: TGTGCCAGCAACACTCCGGGACTAGCGGGAGATTACGAGCAGTACTTC; j_gene: TRBJ2-7; abundance: few; len: 16; d_gene: TRBD2; v_gene: TRBV28
CDR3aa: CSARGASWDTQYF; CDR3nt: TGCAGTGCTAGAGGGGCTAGCTGGGATACGCAGTATTTT; j_gene: TRBJ2-3; abundance: many; len: 13; d_gene: NA; v_gene: TRBV20-1
CDR3aa: CSASLGTAGAFNSPLHF; CDR3nt: TGCAGTGCTAGCCTCGGGACAGCTGGGGCTTTTAATTCACCCCTCCACTTT; j_gene: TRBJ1-6; abundance: many; len: 17; d_gene: TRBD1; v_gene: TRBV20-1
CDR3aa: CASSLPATDTQYF; CDR3nt: TGTGCCAGCAGCTTACCCGCAACAGATACGCAGTATTTT; j_gene: TRBJ2-3; abundance: many; len: 13; d_gene: NA; v_gene: TRBV7-8
CDR3aa: CSARQGGKNNEQFF; CDR3nt: TGCAGTGCTAGACAAGGCGGGAAAAACAATGAGCAGTTCTTC; j_gene: TRBJ2-1; abundance: many; len: 14; d_gene: NA; v_gene: TRBV20-1
CDR3aa: CASSDSRGFYGYTF; CDR3nt: TGTGCCAGCAGTGATTCGAGGGGGTTCTATGGCTACACCTTC; j_gene: TRBJ1-2; abundance: many; len: 14; d_gene: NA; v_gene: TRBV2
CDR3aa: CASSQGGQGTDTQYF; CDR3nt: TGTGCCAGCAGCCAAGGGGGACAGGGCACAGATACGCAGTATTTT; j_gene: TRBJ2-3; abundance: few; len: 15; d_gene: TRBD1; v_gene: TRBV14
CDR3aa: CASGPQRFGRAEPYEQYF; CDR3nt: TGTGCCAGCGGCCCCCAGCGTTTTGGGAGGGCCGAGCCCTACGAGCAGTACTTC; j_gene: TRBJ2-7; abundance: many; len: 18; d_gene: TRBD2; v_gene: TRBV7-2
CDR3aa: CSAPNPSGRAPEQYF; CDR3nt: TGCAGTGCTCCTAACCCTAGCGGGAGGGCCCCCGAGCAGTACTTC; j_gene: TRBJ2-7; abundance: many; len: 15; d_gene: TRBD2; v_gene: TRBV20-1
CDR3aa: CASSPQGGREQYF; CDR3nt: TGTGCCAGCAGTCCCCAAGGAGGTCGGGAGCAGTACTTC; j_gene: TRBJ2-7; abundance: many; len: 13; d_gene: NA; v_gene: TRBV27
CDR3aa: CASSSSGSNHEQYF; CDR3nt: TGTGCCAGCAGCTCCAGCGGGAGTAATCACGAGCAGTACTTC; j_gene: TRBJ2-7; abundance: NA; len: 14; d_gene: TRBD2; v_gene: TRBV9
CDR3aa: CASSPRPDRVYGYTF; CDR3nt: TGTGCCAGCAGCCCACGCCCGGACAGGGTGTATGGCTACACCTTC; j_gene: TRBJ1-2; abundance: many; len: 15; d_gene: TRBD1; v_gene: TRBV5-8
CDR3aa: CASSTAGTGGPTYGYTF; CDR3nt: TGTGCCAGCAGTACAGCCGGGACAGGGGGCCCTACCTATGGCTACACCTTC; j_gene: TRBJ1-2; abundance: many; len: 17; d_gene: TRBD1; v_gene: TRBV12-3/TRBV12-4
CDR3aa: CASSFARGLEGYTF; CDR3nt: TGTGCCAGCAGTTTTGCCAGGGGGCTTGAGGGCTACACCTTC; j_gene: TRBJ1-2; abundance: many; len: 14; d_gene: TRBD1; v_gene: TRBV6-5
CDR3aa: CASSPGNGELFF; CDR3nt: TGCGCCAGCAGCCCTGGAAACGGGGAGCTGTTTTTT; j_gene: TRBJ2-2; abundance: many; len: 12; d_gene: NA; v_gene: TRBV5-1
CDR3aa: CASSPVTLRNTIYF; CDR3nt: TGTGCCAGTAGTCCCGTGACACTCCGAAACACCATATATTTT; j_gene: TRBJ1-3; abundance: many; len: 14; d_gene: NA; v_gene: TRBV19
CDR3aa: CASSLQWETGELFF; CDR3nt: TGTGCCAGCAGCTTGCAGTGGGAGACCGGGGAGCTGTTTTTT; j_gene: TRBJ2-2; abundance: many; len: 14; d_gene: NA; v_gene: TRBV7-6
CDR3aa: CASSTGGGNEQFF; CDR3nt: TGTGCCAGCAGCACGGGGGGGGGCAATGAGCAGTTCTTC; j_gene: TRBJ2-1; abundance: many; len: 13; d_gene: TRBD2; v_gene: TRBV3-1